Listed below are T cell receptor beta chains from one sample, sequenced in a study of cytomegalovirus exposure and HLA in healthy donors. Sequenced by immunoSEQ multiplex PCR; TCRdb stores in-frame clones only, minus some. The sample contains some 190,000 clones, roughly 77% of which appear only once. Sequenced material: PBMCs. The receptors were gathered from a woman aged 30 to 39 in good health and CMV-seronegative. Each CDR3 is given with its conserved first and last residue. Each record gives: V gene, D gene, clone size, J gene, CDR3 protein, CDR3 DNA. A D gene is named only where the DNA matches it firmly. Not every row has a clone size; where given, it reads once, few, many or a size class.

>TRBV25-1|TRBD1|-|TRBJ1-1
CATAKGAYTEAFF
TGTGCCACCGCGAAGGGGGCATACACTGAAGCTTTCTTT
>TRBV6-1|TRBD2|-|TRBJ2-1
CASSEQILAGDDYNEQFF
TGTGCCAGCAGTGAGCAAATACTAGCGGGGGATGACTACAATGAGCAGTTCTTC
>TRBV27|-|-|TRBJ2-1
CASSLSAGSSYNEQFF
TGTGCCAGCAGTTTATCTGCGGGGAGCTCCTACAATGAGCAGTTCTTC
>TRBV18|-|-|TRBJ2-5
CASSPWSFEDFTQTQYF
TGTGCCAGCTCACCCTGGAGTTTTGAGGATTTTACTCAGACCCAGTACTTC
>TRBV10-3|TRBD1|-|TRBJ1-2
CAISDPGQNYGYTF
TGTGCCATCAGTGACCCGGGACAGAACTATGGCTACACCTTC
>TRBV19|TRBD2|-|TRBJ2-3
CASNSGEITDTQYF
TGTGCCAGTAATAGCGGGGAGATCACAGATACGCAGTATTTT
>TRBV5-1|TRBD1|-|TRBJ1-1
CASSLMGQGVNTEAFF
TGCGCCAGCAGCTTGATGGGACAGGGAGTGAACACTGAAGCTTTCTTT
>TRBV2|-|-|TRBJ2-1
CASRETGEGQFF
TGTGCCAGCAGAGAGACAGGAGAAGGGCAGTTCTTC
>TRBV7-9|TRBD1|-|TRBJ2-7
CASSLEGTGRIEQYF
TGTGCCAGCAGCTTAGAGGGGACAGGGCGAATAGAGCAGTACTTC
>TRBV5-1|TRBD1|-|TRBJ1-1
CASSLAGGGTALMNTEAFF
TGCGCCAGCAGCTTGGCCGGAGGAGGGACAGCACTTATGAACACTGAAGCTTTCTTT
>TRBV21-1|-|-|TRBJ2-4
CASSKISSGTAKNIQYF
TGTGCCAGCAGCAAGATCAGTAGCGGAACAGCCAAAAACATTCAGTACTTC
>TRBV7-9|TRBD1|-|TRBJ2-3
CASSSPHRGRPDTQYF
TGTGCCAGCAGCTCTCCACACAGGGGGCGCCCAGATACGCAGTATTTT
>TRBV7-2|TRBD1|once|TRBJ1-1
CASSGRDRNTEAFF
TGTGCCAGCAGCGGTCGGGACAGAAACACTGAAGCTTTCTTT
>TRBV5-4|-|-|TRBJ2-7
CASSPTPEWNEQYF
TGTGCCAGCAGCCCCACCCCGGAGTGGAACGAGCAGTACTTC
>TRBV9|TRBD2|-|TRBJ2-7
CASSVRGGAESRYEQYF
TGTGCCAGCAGCGTCCGGGGAGGGGCGGAATCCCGGTACGAGCAGTACTTC
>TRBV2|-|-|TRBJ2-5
CASSVGANQETQYF
TGTGCCAGCAGTGTGGGGGCCAACCAAGAGACCCAGTACTTC
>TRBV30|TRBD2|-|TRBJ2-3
CAWSTLAGLTDTQYF
TGTGCCTGGAGTACACTAGCGGGCCTCACAGATACGCAGTATTTT
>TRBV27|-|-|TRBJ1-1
CASSIRQANTEAFF
TGTGCCAGCAGTATACGACAGGCGAACACTGAAGCTTTCTTT
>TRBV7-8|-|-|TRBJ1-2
CASSLSPTGDYGYTF
TGTGCCAGCAGCTTAAGTCCTACCGGGGACTATGGCTACACCTTC
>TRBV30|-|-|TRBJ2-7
CAWSINYEQYF
TGTGCCTGGAGTATAAATTACGAGCAGTACTTC
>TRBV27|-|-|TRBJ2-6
CASSSSSGANVLTF
TGTGCCAGCAGTTCGTCCTCTGGGGCCAACGTCCTGACTTTC
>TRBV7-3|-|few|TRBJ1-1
CASSLSAERGGAFF
TGTGCCAGCAGCTTGTCCGCGGAGAGAGGGGGAGCTTTCTTT
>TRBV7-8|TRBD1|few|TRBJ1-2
CASSETGFGGYTF
TGTGCCAGCAGCGAGACAGGGTTTGGAGGCTACACCTTC
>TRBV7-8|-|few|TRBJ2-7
CASSLARGQIYEQYF
TGTGCCAGCAGCTTAGCGCGTGGACAGATCTACGAGCAGTACTTC
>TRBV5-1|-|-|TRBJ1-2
CASSPENNYGYTF
TGCGCCAGCAGCCCAGAAAATAACTATGGCTACACCTTC
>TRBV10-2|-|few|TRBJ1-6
CASSIGGGNNSPLHF
TGCGCCAGCAGTATCGGCGGGGGGAATAATTCACCCCTCCACTTT
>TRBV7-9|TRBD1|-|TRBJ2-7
CASSGWGQGSSYEQYF
TGTGCCAGCAGCGGCTGGGGACAGGGGAGCTCCTACGAGCAGTACTTC
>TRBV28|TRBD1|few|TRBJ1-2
CASSLLGGQGIRVGYTF
TGTGCCAGCAGCTTATTGGGGGGACAGGGAATCCGAGTCGGTTACACCTTC
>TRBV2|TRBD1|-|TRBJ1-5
CASTRQGSSNQPQHF
TGTGCCAGCACCCGACAGGGAAGTAGCAATCAGCCCCAGCATTTT
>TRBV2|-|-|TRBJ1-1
CASSLFREMNTEAFF
TGTGCCAGCAGTTTATTCAGGGAAATGAACACTGAAGCTTTCTTT
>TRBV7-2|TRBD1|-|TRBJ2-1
CASSLAVTGGNEQFF
TGTGCCAGCAGCTTAGCAGTAACAGGGGGCAATGAGCAGTTCTTC
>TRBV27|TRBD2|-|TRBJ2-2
CASSLLVRGGAAGELFF
TGTGCCAGCAGTTTATTGGTACGCGGGGGGGCCGCCGGGGAGCTGTTTTTT
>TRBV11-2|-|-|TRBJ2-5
CASSSTWGSQETQYF
TGTGCCAGCAGCTCCACTTGGGGCAGCCAAGAGACCCAGTACTTC
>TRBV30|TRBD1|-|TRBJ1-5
CAWSVGQGAFQPQHF
TGTGCCTGGAGTGTCGGACAGGGGGCTTTTCAGCCCCAGCATTTT
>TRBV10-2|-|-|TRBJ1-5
CASSDSLRNQPQHF
TGCGCCAGCAGTGATTCCCTACGCAATCAGCCCCAGCATTTT
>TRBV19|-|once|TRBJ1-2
CASSTQANYGYTF
TGTGCCAGTAGTACACAAGCTAACTATGGCTACACCTTC
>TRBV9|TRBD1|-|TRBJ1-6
CASSSQDRGENSPLHF
TGTGCCAGCAGCTCCCAAGACAGGGGAGAAAATTCACCCCTCCACTTT
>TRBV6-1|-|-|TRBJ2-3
CASSERWSDTQYF
TGTGCCAGCAGTGAACGGTGGTCAGATACGCAGTATTTT
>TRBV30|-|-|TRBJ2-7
CAWSDRNYEQYF
TGTGCCTGGAGTGATCGGAACTACGAGCAGTACTTC
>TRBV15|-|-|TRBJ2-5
CATSIPVRETQYF
TGTGCCACCAGCATACCGGTGAGGGAGACCCAGTACTTC
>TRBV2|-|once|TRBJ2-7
CASGEESEQYF
TGTGCCAGCGGGGAGGAATCCGAGCAGTACTTC
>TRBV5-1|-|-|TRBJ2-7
CASSLDAGFSYEQYF
TGCGCCAGCAGCTTGGATGCCGGGTTCTCCTACGAGCAGTACTTC
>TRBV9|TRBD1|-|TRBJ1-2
CASSATGSSYGYTF
TGTGCCAGCAGCGCGACAGGGTCTAGCTATGGCTACACCTTC
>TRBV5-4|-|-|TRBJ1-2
CASSLAGVTNYGYTF
TGTGCCAGCAGCTTGGCGGGAGTAACTAACTATGGCTACACCTTC
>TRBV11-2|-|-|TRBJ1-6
CASSLSRLGVNSPLHF
TGTGCCAGCAGCTTAAGTAGATTAGGGGTAAATTCACCCCTCCACTTT
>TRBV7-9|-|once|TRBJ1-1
CASSLAARNTEAFF
TGTGCCAGCAGCTTAGCGGCCAGGAACACTGAAGCTTTCTTT
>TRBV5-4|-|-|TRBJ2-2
CASTPGTSGELFF
TGTGCCAGCACTCCCGGGACTTCCGGGGAGCTGTTTTTT